A selection of T cell receptor beta chains follows, all from one sample in a study of Graves' ophthalmopathy and Graves' hyperthyroidism. Via MiXCR, TCRdb re-called the multiplex PCR reads, giving one row per CDR3 protein. The sample consists of some 370,000 distinct CDR3 sequences, roughly 15% of them appearing once. Sequencing was performed on peripheral blood. The receptors were gathered from an adult woman with stable Graves' hyperthyroidism. CDR3s include the opening cysteine and the closing phenylalanine or tryptophan. The D gene is left open where the match is weak. Size values are once, few and many counts, or a class for expanded clones, and some rows have none.

abundance,j_gene,d_gene,v_gene,CDR3aa,CDR3nt
many,TRBJ2-3,NA,TRBV27,CASTHTDTQYF,TGTGCCAGCACCCACACAGATACGCAGTATTTT
NA,TRBJ2-4,NA,TRBV29-1,CSVGGGKSIQYF,TGCAGCGTTGGGGGGGGCAAAAGCATTCAGTACTTC
NA,TRBJ1-2,TRBD1,TRBV12-3/TRBV12-4,CASSLPGGGANYGYTF,TGTGCCAGCAGTTTACCAGGGGGCGGAGCTAACTATGGCTACACCTTC
NA,TRBJ1-2,TRBD1,TRBV4-1,CASSQFTGQGAEGYTF,TGCGCCAGCAGCCAATTTACAGGACAGGGGGCTGAGGGCTACACCTTC
once,TRBJ1-6,TRBD1,TRBV20-1,CSAIGTGGGNSPLHF,TGCAGTGCTATAGGAACAGGGGGGGGTAATTCACCCCTTCACTTT
NA,TRBJ1-1,NA,TRBV6-1,CAGQESRAGTEAFF,TGTGCCGGGCAGGAGTCAAGGGCAGGAACTGAAGCTTTCTTT
NA,TRBJ2-2,NA,TRBV10-3,CAIRNNTGELFF,TGTGCCATCAGAAACAACACCGGGGAGCTGTTTTTT
many,TRBJ2-5,NA,TRBV25-1,CASSDTYLWGRVQETQYF,TGTGCCAGCAGTGACACGTACCTTTGGGGCAGGGTCCAAGAGACCCAGTACTTC
NA,TRBJ1-2,NA,TRBV28,CASSVGAGEGYTF,TGTGCCAGCAGCGTAGGGGCAGGAGAAGGCTACACCTTC
many,TRBJ2-2,NA,TRBV7-9,CASSFTSVTGELFF,TGTGCCAGCAGCTTCACCTCGGTCACCGGGGAGCTGTTTTTT
many,TRBJ1-5,NA,TRBV28,CASSPRLNRGNQPQHF,TGTGCCAGCAGTCCCCGACTAAACCGCGGCAATCAGCCCCAGCATTTT
many,TRBJ2-7,TRBD2,TRBV3-1,CASSQDVGAGDEQYF,TGTGCCAGCAGCCAAGATGTTGGAGCGGGAGACGAGCAGTACTTC
NA,TRBJ1-2,NA,TRBV20-1,CSARYGLTDTNYGYTF,TGCAGTGCTAGATATGGCCTAACGGACACGAACTATGGCTACACCTTC
many,TRBJ1-2,NA,TRBV28,CASSPGSFYGYTF,TGTGCCAGCAGTCCGGGGAGTTTCTATGGCTACACCTTC
many,TRBJ1-3,NA,TRBV20-1,CSARQASGNTIYF,TGCAGTGCTAGGCAGGCCTCTGGAAACACCATATATTTT
many,TRBJ2-7,TRBD1,TRBV7-8,CASSSRDRAPRDEQYF,TGTGCCAGCAGTTCCCGGGACAGGGCTCCCCGGGACGAGCAGTACTTC
many,TRBJ1-2,NA,TRBV30,CAWSSDNYGYTF,TGTGCCTGGAGTTCGGACAACTATGGCTACACCTTC
many,TRBJ1-5,NA,TRBV5-1,CASSLDGGNQPQHF,TGCGCCAGCAGCTTGGATGGGGGAAATCAGCCCCAGCATTTT
many,TRBJ1-5,NA,TRBV20-1,CSAQGGNQPQHF,TGCAGTGCTCAAGGAGGGAATCAGCCCCAGCATTTT
few,TRBJ2-7,NA,TRBV14,CASAGNSYEQYF,TGTGCCAGCGCGGGTAACTCCTACGAGCAGTACTTC
NA,TRBJ2-7,TRBD1,TRBV5-1,CASSLQGVQGYEQYF,TGCGCCAGCAGCTTGCAGGGGGTCCAGGGTTACGAGCAGTACTTC